The 31 T cell receptor beta chains in this list originate from one sample, sequenced in a study of T cells in localized non-small cell lung cancer. Repertoires were generated with immunoSEQ multiplex PCR, while TCRdb's copy carries only in-frame clones and drops some. The sample has 33,000 or so clones, roughly 80% seen once. The starting material was peripheral blood, obtained before any cancer treatment. The receptor set was obtained from a male donor older than 55 with stage III squamous cell lung carcinoma.

The J gene is TRBJ2-1, the V gene TRBV9; 10 positions agree with TRBD2. Germline V gives CDR1 SGDLS, CDR2 YYNGEE. The CDR3 totals 17 residues. After removal of 0 bases from V and 4 bases from J, the junction contained 7 bases not matched to a gene. Here the CDR3 DNA reads TGTGCCAGCAGCGTAGGGCCTAGCGGGGGAATATACAATGAGCAGTTCTTC. Translated, it gives CASSVGPSGGIYNEQFF.

This CDR3 is CASSLGSGSPLHF. The CDR3, as DNA: TGTGCCAGCAGCTTGGGGAGTGGTTCACCCCTCCACTTT. V usage is TRBV5-4 and J usage is TRBJ1-6, with unresolved D. The CDR3 has 13 residues. V gave up 0 bases and J gave up 9 bases, with 7 bases separating them. Germline CDR1 and CDR2: SGHNT and YYREEE (reference sequence).

V and J are TRBV7-2 and TRBJ2-1; a possible D gene is TRBD1 (5 bases). This CDR3 has 15 amino acids. Germline-derived CDR1 and CDR2 are SGHTA and FQGNSA. Trimming took off 1 base at V and 1 base at J, with 8 bases between the two ends. In DNA form, the CDR3 reads TGTGCCAGCAGCTTAGTGTCAGGGTCCTACAATGAGCAGTTCTTC. Translated: CASSLVSGSYNEQFF.

The table lists this clone with a few counts. This rearrangement joins TRBV18 to TRBJ1-5; TRBD1 matches 8 bases. This CDR3 spans 13 amino acids. Germline CDR1 KGHSH, CDR2 LQKENI. V shed 6 bases and J 5 bases; nucleotides not matched to a gene: 3. The chain's CDR3 is CASSRGRDQPQHF. CDR3 sequence (DNA): TGTGCCAGCTCCAGGGGGCGCGATCAGCCCCAGCATTTT.

V usage is TRBV29-1 and J usage is TRBJ1-2; D gene unclear. V was cut by 4 bases and J by 6 bases, with 9 bases left in between. CDR3 length: 11 amino acids. Germline lookup yields CDR1 SQVTM and CDR2 ANQGSEA. CDR3 in DNA: TGCAGCGTTGGGGAGATTGATGGCTACACCTTC. Translating gives CSVGEIDGYTF.

The chain carries TRBV30 and TRBJ1-5, with D hard to call. CDR1 and CDR2 from the germline V gene are GTSNPN and SVGIG (reference sequence). Deletions cut 2 bases from V and 8 bases from J, with 22 bases between. This CDR3 is 16 amino acids long. The CDR3 nucleotides read TGTGCCTGGAGTCGACCCGGGATCTCTCTTAGGGAGCCCCAGCATTTT. Protein sequence: CAWSRPGISLREPQHF.

This CDR3 reads CASSFGGGGYTF. The CDR3 nucleotides are TGCGCCAGCAGCTTCGGTGGGGGTGGCTACACCTTC. The V gene is TRBV5-1, the J gene TRBJ1-2, with D possibly TRBD1 on 5 matching bases. CDR3 length: 12 amino acids. With 2 bases removed from V and 7 bases from J, the gap between germline ends came to 9 bases. Germline V gene data show CDR1 as SGHRS and CDR2 as YFSETQ.

This clone was seen only a few times. The V gene is TRBV5-4, the J gene TRBJ1-4, with D maybe TRBD1 (5 bases). Germline V gene sequence: CDR1 SGHNT, CDR2 YYREEE (reference sequence). The V end lost 5 bases, the J end lost 5 bases, and 13 bases lay between the germline ends. CDR3 length equals 14 residues. CDR3 coding DNA: TGTGCCAGCAGAAGGGACGGGGGGAATGAAAAACTGTTTTTT. Residues: CASRRDGGNEKLFF.

This chain connects TRBV5-1 to TRBJ1-1; the D gene is possibly TRBD1 (5 bases). Trimming removed 0 bases from V and 11 bases from J, with 20 bases in between. Germline values: CDR1 SGHRS, CDR2 YFSETQ. The CDR3 has 15 residues. The CDR3 region is CASSLVGVGNEAAFF. For the CDR3, the DNA is TGCGCCAGCAGCTTGGTGGGGGTTGGAAACGAAGCGGCTTTCTTT.

This rearrangement joins TRBV11-3 to TRBJ2-1; D possibly corresponds to TRBD2 (6 bases). This CDR3 comprises 15 residues. Trimming left V 2 bases short and J 0 bases short, with 8 bases between. Germline lookup yields CDR1 SGHNT and CDR2 YENEEA. CDR3 bases: TGTGCCAGCAGCTTACGGGGGAGCTCCTACAATGAGCAGTTCTTC. Its protein product is CASSLRGSSYNEQFF.

The chain uses TRBV30 and TRBJ2-1; 11 positions match TRBD2. V was pared by 1 base and J by 14 bases, with 7 bases of the junction left unmatched. The CDR3 loop spans 13 amino acids. Germline values: CDR1 GTSNPN, CDR2 SVGIG (reference sequence). The CDR3 loop reads CAWSGIAGGRKFF. CDR3 nucleotide sequence: TGTGCCTGGAGTGGGATAGCGGGGGGGCGTAAGTTCTTC.

V and J are TRBV7-2 and TRBJ2-7; TRBD1 matches at 8 bases. Trimming took 2 bases from V and 7 from J; bases not matched to a gene: 7. Looked up from germline, CDR1 is SGHTA and CDR2 is FQGNSA. This CDR3 has 14 amino acids. The CDR3 reads CASSLRQGAGEQYF. In DNA, the CDR3 is TGTGCCAGCAGCTTACGGCAGGGGGCAGGAGAGCAGTACTTC.

The CDR3 coding sequence is TGTGCCTGGAGTTCACAGGGGAACTATGGCTACACCTTC. This codes for CAWSSQGNYGYTF. The chain has TRBV30 and TRBJ1-2; the match to TRBD1 covers 7 bases. Germline CDR1 and CDR2: GTSNPN and SVGIG (reference sequence). The CDR3 runs to 13 residues. Germline trimming cut 2 bases from V and 2 bases from J; bases unmatched to any gene: 2.

This chain uses TRBV5-5 with TRBJ1-5; the match to TRBD1 covers 7 bases. The CDR3 covers 14 residues. Germline V gene sequence: CDR1 SGHKS, CDR2 YYEKEE (reference sequence). V lost 4 bases and J lost 4; bases outside the gene matches: 5. CDR3 nucleotide sequence: TGTGCCAGCAGCCGACAGGGCCCTAATCAGCCCCAGCATTTT. It encodes CASSRQGPNQPQHF.

By share, this clone counts as medium-sized. V and J are TRBV19 and TRBJ2-1; unclear D gene. Trimming cost V 3 bases and J 5 bases, with 14 bases left between them. Germline CDR1 reads LNHDA; CDR2 reads SQIVND (reference sequence). The CDR3 runs 15 residues. CDR3 bases: TGTGCCAGTAGTATTGGCCCTTTGGAAAACAATGAGCAGTTCTTC. This encodes CASSIGPLENNEQFF.

This chain connects TRBV5-4 to TRBJ2-7; D could derive from TRBD1 or TRBD2 (5 bases each). Between the trimmed V and J ends, which lost 3 bases and 3 bases, there was a span of 13 bases. CDR3 length equals 14 residues. Germline lookup yields CDR1 SGHNT and CDR2 YYREEE (reference sequence). CDR3 DNA sequence: TGTGCCAGCAGCTGGGACGGGGAATACTACGAGCAGTACTTC. Translated, it gives CASSWDGEYYEQYF.

This clone was found once. The gene calls are TRBV5-8 and TRBJ2-3; 7 bases match TRBD1. V was clipped by 4 bases and J by 4 bases; unmatched bases: 6. This CDR3 region has 14 residues. The germline V gene encodes CDR1 SGHTS and CDR2 YDEGEE. CDR3 DNA sequence: TGTGCCAGCAGCCGACAGGGCCCCCCAGATACGCAGTATTTT. Its translation is CASSRQGPPDTQYF.

This chain links TRBV5-4 with TRBJ1-1; D ambiguous. The V and J ends lost 4 bases and 3 bases respectively, with 10 bases between them. The germline V gene encodes CDR1 SGHNT and CDR2 YYREEE (reference sequence). CDR3 length equals 13 residues. The CDR3 coding sequence is TGTGCCAGCAGCCCCGGTAGGGACACTGAAGCTTTCTTT. Protein sequence: CASSPGRDTEAFF.

This clone was seen more than once but under ten times. The rearrangement links TRBV14 to TRBJ1-6; possible D gene TRBD1, 6 bases. Trimming removed 5 bases from V and 8 bases from J, with 10 bases in between. Germline assignment: CDR1 SGHDN and CDR2 FVKESK. The CDR3 is 13 residues long. Here the CDR3 reads CASSAQGYSPLHF. DNA for the CDR3: TGTGCCAGCAGCGCACAGGGTTATTCACCCCTCCACTTT.

The rearrangement joins TRBV5-1 to TRBJ1-2; D not resolved. CDR3 size: 14 residues. V gave up 0 bases and J gave up 1 base, with 7 bases separating them. CDR1 and CDR2 (germline): SGHRS, YFSETQ. In DNA form, the CDR3 reads TGCGCCAGCAGCTTGGCCGAGGGTAACTATGGCTACACCTTC. Translation: CASSLAEGNYGYTF.

This sequence joins TRBV2 and TRBJ2-3; 8 bases map to TRBD2. J was trimmed by 5 bases and V by 7 bases; bases with no gene match: 8. The CDR3 consists of 14 residues. Per germline, CDR1 SNHLY and CDR2 FYNNEI. The CDR3 here is CASKEAGARDTQYF. The CDR3 DNA reads TGTGCCAGCAAGGAAGCGGGAGCTCGAGATACGCAGTATTTT.

This clone was counted a few times. The V call is TRBV5-8, the J call TRBJ1-1, with D maybe TRBD1 (5 bases). V shed 3 bases and J shed 12 bases, with 12 bases lying between them. This CDR3 has 11 residues. Germline CDR1 reads SGHTS; CDR2 reads YDEGEE. CDR3 region: CASSWQGEPFF. In DNA, the CDR3 is TGTGCCAGCAGCTGGCAAGGGGAACCTTTCTTT.

In DNA form, the CDR3 reads TGCGCCAGCAGCCCGGGACTAGCGGGACCCTACGAGCAGTACTTC. Translation gives CASSPGLAGPYEQYF. The rearrangement uses TRBV5-1 and TRBJ2-7; 13 bases agree with TRBD2. The CDR3 has 15 residues. CDR1 and CDR2 from the germline V gene are SGHRS and YFSETQ. With 4 bases clipped from V and 2 bases from J, the junction kept 3 bases outside the gene matches.

A few counts support this clone. V and J are TRBV7-6 and TRBJ2-1; D remains ambiguous. V gave up 1 base and J gave up 5 bases, with 3 bases separating them. The CDR3 sequence is 12 residues long. The germline V gene has CDR1 SGHVS and CDR2 FNYEAQ. The CDR3 nucleotides read TGTGCCAGCAGCTTAGGCCACAATGAGCAGTTCTTC. Protein sequence: CASSLGHNEQFF.

This clone was seen once. The rearrangement uses TRBV10-3 and TRBJ2-6; D is unclear. Trimming shortened V by 4 bases and J by 0 bases, and 7 bases separated the two germline ends. This CDR3 is 15 amino acids long. Germline loops: CDR1 ENHRY, CDR2 SYGVKD. CDR3 in amino acids: CAISAAGSGANVLTF. The CDR3 coding sequence is TGTGCCATCAGTGCGGCCGGCTCTGGGGCCAACGTCCTGACTTTC.

The chain has TRBV5-1 and TRBJ2-7, with TRBD2 as a possible D gene (6 bases). V lost 6 bases and J lost 2, with 15 bases in between. Germline CDR1 is SGHRS and CDR2 is YFSETQ. This CDR3 is built from 14 residues. As DNA, the CDR3 is TGCGCCAGCACCGTACGGAGGGGAACCTACGAGCAGTACTTC. It encodes CASTVRRGTYEQYF.

Here the CDR3 reads CASSLVGGDTQYF. For the CDR3, the DNA is TGTGCCAGCAGCTTAGTGGGAGGAGATACGCAGTATTTT. This rearrangement joins TRBV7-7 to TRBJ2-3, with D tentatively TRBD2 (6 bases). The CDR3 is 13 residues long. V was clipped by 1 base and J by 5 bases, with 7 bases between them. Germline V gives CDR1 SSHAT, CDR2 FNYEAQ (reference sequence).

The genes are TRBV9 and TRBJ1-1; possibly TRBD1 for D (5 bases). In germline, CDR1 is SGDLS, CDR2 YYNGEE. Trimming pared 3 bases from V and 4 bases from J, leaving 7 bases between. CDR3 length: 12 amino acids. The CDR3 region is CASSAGTTEAFF. DNA of the CDR3: TGTGCCAGCAGCGCCGGGACCACTGAAGCTTTCTTT. The full variable domain, in which reference TRBV9 and TRBJ1-1 provide the parts outside the CDR3, is DSGVTQTPKHLITATGQRVTLRCSPRSGDLSVYWYQQSLDQGLQFLIQYYNGEERAKGNILERFSAQQFPDLHSELNLSSLELGDSALYFCASSAGTTEAFFGQGTRLTVV.

This clone was found once. This sequence joins TRBV5-1 and TRBJ1-1; TRBD1 matches 7 bases. The junction had 3 bases not matched to a gene; V was cut back by 7 bases and J by 0 bases. CDR1 and CDR2 (germline): SGHRS, YFSETQ. The CDR3 consists of 13 residues. CDR3 sequence: CASGTDMNTEAFF. The CDR3 nucleotides are TGCGCCAGCGGGACAGATATGAACACTGAAGCTTTCTTT.

This chain joins TRBV29-1 and TRBJ2-1, with D maybe TRBD1 (6 bases). The V end lost 2 bases, the J end lost 4 bases, and 12 bases lay between the germline ends. CDR3 length: 14 amino acids. Per germline, CDR1 SQVTM and CDR2 ANQGSEA. The CDR3 DNA follows: TGCAGCGTTGAATGGACAGTGGGTTACAATGAGCAGTTCTTC. Residues: CSVEWTVGYNEQFF.

This clone has a single count. This chain connects TRBV5-1 to TRBJ2-3; D is possibly TRBD1 or TRBD2 (6 bases each). Germline assignment: CDR1 SGHRS and CDR2 YFSETQ. The CDR3 loop spans 14 amino acids. V was clipped by 4 bases and J by 2 bases, with 11 bases between them. In DNA, the CDR3 is TGCGCCAGCAGCACTACGGGGGCCACAGATACGCAGTATTTT. Translation gives CASSTTGATDTQYF.